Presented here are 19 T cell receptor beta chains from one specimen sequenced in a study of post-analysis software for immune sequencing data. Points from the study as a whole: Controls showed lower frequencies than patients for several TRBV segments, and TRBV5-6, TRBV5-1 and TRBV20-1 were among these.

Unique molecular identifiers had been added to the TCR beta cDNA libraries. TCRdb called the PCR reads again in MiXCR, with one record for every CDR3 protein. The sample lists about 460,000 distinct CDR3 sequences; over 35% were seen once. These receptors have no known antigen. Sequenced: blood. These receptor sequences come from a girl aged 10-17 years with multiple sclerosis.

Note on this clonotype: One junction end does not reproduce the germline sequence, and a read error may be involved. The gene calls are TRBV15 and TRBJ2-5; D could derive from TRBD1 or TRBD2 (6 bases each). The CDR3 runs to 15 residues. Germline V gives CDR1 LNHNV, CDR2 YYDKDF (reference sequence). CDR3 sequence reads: CVTSSKGGLPREQYF. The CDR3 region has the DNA TGTGTCACCAGCTCCAAGGGGGGACTCCCGAGGGAGCAGTACTTC.

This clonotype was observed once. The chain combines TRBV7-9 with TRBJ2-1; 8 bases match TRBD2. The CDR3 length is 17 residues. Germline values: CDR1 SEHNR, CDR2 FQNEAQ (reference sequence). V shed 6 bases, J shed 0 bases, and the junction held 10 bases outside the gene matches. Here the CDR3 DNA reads TGTGCCAGCAGACGATCGGGGGGGGTTTTCTCCTACAATGAGCAGTTCTTC. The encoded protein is CASRRSGGVFSYNEQFF.

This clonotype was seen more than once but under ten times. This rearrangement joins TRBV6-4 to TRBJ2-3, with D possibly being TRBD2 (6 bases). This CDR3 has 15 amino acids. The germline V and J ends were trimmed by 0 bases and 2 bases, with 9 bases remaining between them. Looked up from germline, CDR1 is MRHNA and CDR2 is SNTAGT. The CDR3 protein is CASSDSEGVTDTQYF. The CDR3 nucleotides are TGTGCCAGCAGTGACTCGGAGGGAGTCACAGATACGCAGTATTTT.

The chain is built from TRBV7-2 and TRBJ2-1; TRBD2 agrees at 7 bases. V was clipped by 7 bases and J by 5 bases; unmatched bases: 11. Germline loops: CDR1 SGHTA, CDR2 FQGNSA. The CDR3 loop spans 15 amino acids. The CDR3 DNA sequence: TGTGCCAGCACCTCACGTGCTAGCGGAGACAATGAGCAGTTCTTC. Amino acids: CASTSRASGDNEQFF. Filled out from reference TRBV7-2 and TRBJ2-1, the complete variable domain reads GAGVSQSPSNKVTEKGKDVELRCDPISGHTALYWYRQSLGQGLEFLIYFQGNSAPDKSGLPSDRFSAERTGGSVSTLTIQRTQQEDSAVYLCASTSRASGDNEQFFGPGTRLTVL.

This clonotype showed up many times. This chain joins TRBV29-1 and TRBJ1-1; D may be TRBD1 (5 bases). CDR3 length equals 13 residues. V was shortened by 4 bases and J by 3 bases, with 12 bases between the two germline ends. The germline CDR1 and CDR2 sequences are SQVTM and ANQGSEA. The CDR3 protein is CSVVRGSYTEAFF. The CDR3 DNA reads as TGCAGCGTTGTCCGGGGCTCATACACTGAAGCTTTCTTT.

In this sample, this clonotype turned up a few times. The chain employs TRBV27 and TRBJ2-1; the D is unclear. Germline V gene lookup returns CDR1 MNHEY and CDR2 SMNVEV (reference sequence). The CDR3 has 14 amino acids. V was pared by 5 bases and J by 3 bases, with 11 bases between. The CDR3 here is CASSRNAGYNEQFF. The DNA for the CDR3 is TGTGCCAGCAGTCGGAACGCCGGCTACAATGAGCAGTTCTTC.

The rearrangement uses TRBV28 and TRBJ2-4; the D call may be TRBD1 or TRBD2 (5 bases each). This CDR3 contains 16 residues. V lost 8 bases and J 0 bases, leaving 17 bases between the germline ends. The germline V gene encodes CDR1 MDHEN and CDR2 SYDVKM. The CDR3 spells CASGDLTGLAKNIQYF. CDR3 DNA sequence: TGTGCCAGCGGGGACCTCACGGGTCTAGCCAAAAACATTCAGTACTTC. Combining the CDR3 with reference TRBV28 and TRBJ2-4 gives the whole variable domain DVKVTQSSRYLVKRTGEKVFLECVQDMDHENMFWYRQDPGLGLRLIYFSYDVKMKEKGDIPEGYSVSREKKERFSLILESASTNQTSMYLCASGDLTGLAKNIQYFGAGTRLSVL.

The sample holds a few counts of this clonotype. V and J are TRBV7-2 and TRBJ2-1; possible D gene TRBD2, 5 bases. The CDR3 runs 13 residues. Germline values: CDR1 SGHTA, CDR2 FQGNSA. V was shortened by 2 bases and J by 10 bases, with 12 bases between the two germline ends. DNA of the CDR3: TGTGCCAGCAGCTTAAATTCGGGGTTCGAGCAGTTCTTC. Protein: CASSLNSGFEQFF.

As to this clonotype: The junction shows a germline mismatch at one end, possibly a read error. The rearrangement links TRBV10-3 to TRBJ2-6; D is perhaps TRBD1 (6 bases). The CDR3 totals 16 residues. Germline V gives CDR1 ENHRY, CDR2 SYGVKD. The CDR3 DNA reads TGTGCCATCAGTGAGTCGGGGGCTAGAGGGGCCAACGCCCTGACTTTC. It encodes CAISESGARGANALTF.

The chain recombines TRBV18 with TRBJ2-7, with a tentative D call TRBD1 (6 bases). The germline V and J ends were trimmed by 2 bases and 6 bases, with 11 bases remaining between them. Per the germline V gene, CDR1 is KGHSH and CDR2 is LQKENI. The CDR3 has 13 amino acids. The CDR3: CASSPYSGVEQYF. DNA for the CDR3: TGTGCCAGCTCACCATACTCAGGGGTCGAGCAGTACTTC.

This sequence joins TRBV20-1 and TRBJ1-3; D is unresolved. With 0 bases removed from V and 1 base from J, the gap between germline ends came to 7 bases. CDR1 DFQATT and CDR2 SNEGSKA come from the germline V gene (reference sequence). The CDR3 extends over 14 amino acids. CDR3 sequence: CSARDPGSGNTIYF. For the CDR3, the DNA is TGCAGTGCTAGAGATCCCGGTTCTGGAAACACCATATATTTT.

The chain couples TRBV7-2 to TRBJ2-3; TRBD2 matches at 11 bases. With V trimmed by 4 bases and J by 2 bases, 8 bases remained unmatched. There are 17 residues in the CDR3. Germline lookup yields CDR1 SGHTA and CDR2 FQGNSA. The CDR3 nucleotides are TGTGCCAGCAGCTCATCGCCGACTAGCGGGGTCACAGATACGCAGTATTTT. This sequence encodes CASSSSPTSGVTDTQYF.

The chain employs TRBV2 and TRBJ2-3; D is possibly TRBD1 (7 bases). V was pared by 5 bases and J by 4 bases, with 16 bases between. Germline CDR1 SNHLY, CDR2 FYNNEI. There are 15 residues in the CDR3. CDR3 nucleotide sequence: TGTGCCAGCAGTAAGGAGGGGGCCTTCTCAGATACGCAGTATTTT. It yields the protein CASSKEGAFSDTQYF.

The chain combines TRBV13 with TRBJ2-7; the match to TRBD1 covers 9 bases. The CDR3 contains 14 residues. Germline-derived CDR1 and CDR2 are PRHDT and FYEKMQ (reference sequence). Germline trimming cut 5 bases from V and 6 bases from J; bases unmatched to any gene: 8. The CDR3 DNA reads TGTGCCAGCAGCCGGGGACAGGGACGGGCCGAGCAGTACTTC. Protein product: CASSRGQGRAEQYF. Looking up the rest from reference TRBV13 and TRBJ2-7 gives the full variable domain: AAGVIQSPRHLIKEKRETATLKCYPIPRHDTVYWYQQGPGQDPQFLISFYEKMQSDKGSIPDRFSAQQFSDYHSELNMSSLELGDSALYFCASSRGQGRAEQYFGPGTRLTVT.

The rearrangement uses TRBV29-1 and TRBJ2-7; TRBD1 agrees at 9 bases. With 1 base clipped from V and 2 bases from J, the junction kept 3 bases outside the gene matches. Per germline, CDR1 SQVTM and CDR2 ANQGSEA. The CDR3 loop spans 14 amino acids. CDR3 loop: CSVEGRQGAYEQYF. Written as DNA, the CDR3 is TGCAGCGTTGAAGGGAGACAGGGGGCCTACGAGCAGTACTTC.

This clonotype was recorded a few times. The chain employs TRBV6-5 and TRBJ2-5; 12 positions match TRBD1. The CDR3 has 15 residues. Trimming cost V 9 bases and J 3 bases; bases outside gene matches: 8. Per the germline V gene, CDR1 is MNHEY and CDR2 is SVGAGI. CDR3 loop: CARIRDRGPKETQYF. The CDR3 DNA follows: TGTGCCAGAATCCGGGACAGGGGGCCCAAAGAGACCCAGTACTTC.

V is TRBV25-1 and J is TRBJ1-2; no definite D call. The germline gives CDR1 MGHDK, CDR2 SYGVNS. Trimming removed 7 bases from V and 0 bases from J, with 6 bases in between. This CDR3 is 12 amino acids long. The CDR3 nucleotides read TGTGCCAGCAAGGCCGCTAACTATGGCTACACCTTC. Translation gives CASKAANYGYTF.

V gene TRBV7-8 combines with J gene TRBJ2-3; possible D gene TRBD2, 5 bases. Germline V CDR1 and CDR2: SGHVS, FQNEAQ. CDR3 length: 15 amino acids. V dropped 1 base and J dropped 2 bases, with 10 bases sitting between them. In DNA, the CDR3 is TGTGCCAGCAGCTTAGGCGCCGGGGTCACAGATACGCAGTATTTT. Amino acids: CASSLGAGVTDTQYF.

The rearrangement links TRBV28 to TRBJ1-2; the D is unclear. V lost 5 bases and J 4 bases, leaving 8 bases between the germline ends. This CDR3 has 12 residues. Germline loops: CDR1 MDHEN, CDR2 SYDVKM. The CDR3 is CASSTAGYGYTF. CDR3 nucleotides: TGTGCCAGCAGTACAGCGGGCTATGGCTACACCTTC.